This T cell receptor beta chain was sequenced for a study of blood T cell repertoires in COVID-19. The overall study: COVID-19 samples collected from the United States, Italy and Spain covered acute and convalescent phases. T cells, B-cell-depleted T cells, or PBMCs provided the cDNA or gDNA that served as material.

Original processing methods: Amplification with reference gene primers provided the estimates of nucleated cell counts. The assay was immunoSEQ multiplex PCR, and TCRdb's table has in-frame clones only and misses some. The V and J calls and clone size were taken over from that table, and D and trimming were inferred from the DNA. In the table there are fewer than 120,000 clones, approximately 79% of which are singletons. Sequenced sample: peripheral blood. The sequence was collected from a woman at least 80 years old with active or convalescent COVID-19.

DNA of the CDR3: TGTGCTAGTGGTTTGTTCTTGGCGGGAGTAGTGTACGAGCAGTACTTC. Translating it yields CASGLFLAGVVYEQYF. The chain couples TRBV12-5 to TRBJ2-7, with 7 bases fitting TRBD2. CDR3 length: 16 residues. The germline gives CDR1 LGHNT, CDR2 FRNRAP. The trim removed 2 bases at V and 4 bases at J, leaving 11 bases unmatched.